One sample yielded the 22 T cell receptor beta chains listed below, sequenced in a study of CD8 T cells in Susac syndrome. After extraction with the RNeasy kit, about 0.5 to 1 ug of the RNA was reverse transcribed using random hexamers. In TCRdb, the immunoSEQ multiplex PCR reads were re-called with MiXCR into one record per CDR3 protein. The sample has around 190,000 distinct CDR3 sequences; 95% are singletons. Sequencing used CD4+ T cells from PBMCs. These receptors were taken from a human donor in good health.

The chain has TRBV20-1 and TRBJ2-3, with 9 bases lining up with TRBD2. V dropped 3 bases and J dropped 2; count of bases not matched to a gene: 6. CDR3 length: 15 residues. Looked up from germline, CDR1 is DFQATT and CDR2 is SNEGSKA (reference sequence). This chain's CDR3 is CSASASGEVTDTQYF. Here the CDR3 DNA reads TGCAGTGCTAGTGCTAGCGGGGAGGTCACAGATACGCAGTATTTT.

This clonotype showed up just once. This chain uses TRBV24-1 with TRBJ2-3; maybe TRBD1 (6 bases). The CDR3 sequence is 15 residues long. V lost 4 bases to trimming and J lost 5 bases, with 15 bases between them. Germline V gives CDR1 KGHDR, CDR2 SFDVKD. The CDR3 DNA reads as TGTGCCACCAGTGACTGGACAGCCGAGGGAGATACGCAGTATTTT. Translated, it gives CATSDWTAEGDTQYF.

V is TRBV12-5 and J is TRBJ1-6; perhaps TRBD1 as D (6 bases). Trimming cost V 3 bases and J 10 bases, with 13 bases left between them. The germline gives CDR1 LGHNT, CDR2 FRNRAP. The CDR3 consists of 14 residues. Written as DNA, the CDR3 is TGTGCTAGTGGTTTATCAGGGGCTGAGTCACCCCTCCACTTT. Translating it yields CASGLSGAESPLHF. Together with reference TRBV12-5 and TRBJ1-6, the CDR3 gives the full variable domain: DARVTQTPRHKVTEMGQEVTMRCQPILGHNTVFWYRQTMMQGLELLAYFRNRAPLDDSGMPKDRFSAEMPDATLATLKIQPSEPRDSAVYFCASGLSGAESPLHFGNGTRLTVT.

V and J are TRBV29-1 and TRBJ2-1, with D unresolved. The CDR3 length is 13 residues. The ends were cut back, 7 bases at V and 0 bases at J, with 10 bases in the middle. In germline, CDR1 is SQVTM, CDR2 ANQGSEA. CDR3 in amino acids: CSGAYSSYNEQFF. CDR3 DNA sequence: TGCAGCGGTGCCTACAGCTCCTACAATGAGCAGTTCTTC.

This chain uses TRBV29-1 with TRBJ2-1, with TRBD1 identical over 7 bases. V was clipped by 6 bases and J by 9 bases; unmatched bases: 8. Germline values: CDR1 SQVTM, CDR2 ANQGSEA. The CDR3 is 12 amino acids. The CDR3 bases are TGCAGCGTGATACAGGGGATCACTGAGCAGTTCTTC. Translated, it gives CSVIQGITEQFF.

The CDR3 reads CASRLEREKNIQYF. The CDR3 nucleotides read TGTGCCAGCAGGCTCGAGCGGGAGAAAAACATTCAGTACTTC. The rearrangement uses TRBV2 and TRBJ2-4; 8 bases line up with TRBD2. Germline values: CDR1 SNHLY, CDR2 FYNNEI. The CDR3 covers 14 residues. Trimming removed 6 bases from V and 4 bases from J; junction bases left unmatched: 5. Variable domain in full (rest from reference TRBV2 and TRBJ2-4): EPEVTQTPSHQVTQMGQEVILRCVPISNHLYFYWYRQILGQKVEFLVSFYNNEISEKSEIFDDQFSVERPDGSNFTLKIRSTKLEDSAMYFCASRLEREKNIQYFGAGTRLSVL.

This chain uses TRBV5-1 with TRBJ2-7, with 7 bases matching TRBD1. The CDR3 is 15 amino acids. With 4 bases clipped from V and 2 bases from J, the junction kept 9 bases outside the gene matches. CDR1 and CDR2 from the germline V gene are SGHRS and YFSETQ. The CDR3 region has the DNA TGCGCCAGCAGCCCCCCGGACAGGCCTACCTACGAGCAGTACTTC. It encodes CASSPPDRPTYEQYF.

The chain uses TRBV20-1 and TRBJ2-2; 9 bases are shared with TRBD2. Germline CDR1 is DFQATT and CDR2 is SNEGSKA (reference sequence). V shed 3 bases and J 1 base; nucleotides not matched to a gene: 9. The length of the CDR3 is 17 residues. CDR3 nucleotides: TGCAGTGCTAGCCCCTTGCGGGGGGGCGGGAACACCGGGGAGCTGTTTTTT. This translates into CSASPLRGGGNTGELFF.

The rearrangement uses TRBV10-3 and TRBJ2-7, with 8 bases identical to TRBD1. With 3 bases clipped from V and 7 bases from J, the junction kept 11 bases outside the gene matches. Germline lookup yields CDR1 ENHRY and CDR2 SYGVKD. The CDR3 totals 15 residues. CDR3 coding DNA: TGTGCCATCAGTGACTCTAAGGGACAGGATCGGGAGCAGTACTTC. Translated, it gives CAISDSKGQDREQYF.

This clonotype was counted once. The chain employs TRBV24-1 and TRBJ2-1; D remains unclear. Per the germline V gene, CDR1 is KGHDR and CDR2 is SFDVKD. This CDR3 spans 14 amino acids. Trimming removed 7 bases from V and 6 bases from J, with 15 bases in between. In nucleotides, the CDR3 is TGTGCCACCAGCCAGCCCCAGCCCTCCAATGAGCAGTTCTTC. Protein product: CATSQPQPSNEQFF.

The genes are TRBV28 and TRBJ2-1; TRBD2 is a possible D gene (7 bases). Germline V gene data show CDR1 as MDHEN and CDR2 as SYDVKM. Trimming took 6 bases from V and 7 from J, leaving 10 bases between them. This CDR3 has 12 residues. The CDR3 DNA is TGTGCCAGCAGGGAGGGGGGGAATGAGCAGTTCTTC. Its protein product is CASREGGNEQFF.

The rearrangement links TRBV10-3 to TRBJ1-6; no firm D call. This CDR3 is 14 amino acids long. V was pared by 7 bases and J by 5 bases, with 12 bases between. The germline CDR1 and CDR2 sequences are ENHRY and SYGVKD. As DNA, the CDR3 is TGTGCCATCACGCGGAGCACTAATAATTCACCCCTCCACTTT. Protein product: CAITRSTNNSPLHF.

The gene calls are TRBV5-4 and TRBJ2-6; TRBD1 might be the D (5 bases). From germline, CDR1 is SGHNT and CDR2 YYREEE (reference sequence). There are 15 residues in the CDR3. With 4 bases removed from V and 5 bases from J, the gap between germline ends came to 13 bases. The CDR3 loop reads CASSTPGYRANVLTF. Written as DNA, the CDR3 is TGTGCCAGCAGCACCCCAGGGTATAGGGCCAACGTCCTGACTTTC. Based on the CDR3 plus reference TRBV5-4 and TRBJ2-6, the full variable domain is ETGVTQSPTHLIKTRGQQVTLRCSSQSGHNTVSWYQQALGQGPQFIFQYYREEENGRGNFPPRFSGLQFPNYSSELNVNALELDDSALYLCASSTPGYRANVLTFGAGSRLTVL.

The chain recombines TRBV29-1 with TRBJ1-1; tentative D call: TRBD1 (5 bases). CDR1 and CDR2 (germline): SQVTM, ANQGSEA. This CDR3 is 14 amino acids long. V was clipped by 4 bases and J by 1 base, with 13 bases between them. In DNA form, the CDR3 reads TGCAGCGTTGGAGGGCCAGGGCAGAACACTGAAGCTTTCTTT. Amino acids: CSVGGPGQNTEAFF.

This clonotype has just one count. The rearrangement uses TRBV7-2 and TRBJ2-1; 8 nucleotides agree with TRBD1. Germline V gene data show CDR1 as SGHTA and CDR2 as FQGNSA. The CDR3 runs to 16 residues. V shed 2 bases and J 1 base; nucleotides not matched to a gene: 4. CDR3 amino acids: CASSLRTGRSYNEQFF. The CDR3 DNA reads TGTGCCAGCAGCTTACGGACAGGGAGATCCTACAATGAGCAGTTCTTC.

The J gene is TRBJ2-7, the V gene TRBV3-1, with 7 bases aligning to TRBD1. This CDR3 spans 13 amino acids. Trimming cost V 6 bases and J 1 base; bases outside gene matches: 3. Germline CDR1 LGHDT, CDR2 YNNKEL (reference sequence). The CDR3 reads CASRGQRSYEQYF. CDR3 in DNA: TGTGCCAGCAGGGGACAGAGATCCTACGAGCAGTACTTC.

The chain recombines TRBV9 with TRBJ2-3; D is perhaps TRBD2 (5 bases). The CDR3 extends over 15 amino acids. The V end was cut by 4 bases, the J end by 5 bases, with 17 bases between. Germline CDR1 reads SGDLS; CDR2 reads YYNGEE. CDR3 bases: TGTGCCAGCAGCATCTTTTCGGAGGCGGGAGATACGCAGTATTTT. It encodes CASSIFSEAGDTQYF.

The V gene is TRBV20-1, the J gene TRBJ1-2; a possible D gene is TRBD1 (5 bases). Per germline, CDR1 DFQATT and CDR2 SNEGSKA (reference sequence). The CDR3 length is 15 residues. Trimming pared 5 bases from V and 3 bases from J, leaving 19 bases between. This CDR3 is CSARGRGASDYGYTF. CDR3 bases: TGCAGTGCTCGCGGACGAGGGGCTTCGGACTATGGCTACACCTTC.

The rearrangement joins TRBV20-1 to TRBJ2-3; D not resolved. The CDR3 extends over 13 amino acids. In germline, CDR1 is DFQATT, CDR2 SNEGSKA (reference sequence). V lost 3 bases, J lost 6 bases, and 13 bases lay in between. Here the CDR3 reads CSASPTALDTQYF. CDR3 nucleotide sequence: TGCAGTGCTAGCCCGACTGCTCTTGATACGCAGTATTTT.

This chain uses TRBV15 with TRBJ1-1; D perhaps matches TRBD1 (5 bases). Trimming shortened V by 0 bases and J by 4 bases, and 12 bases separated the two germline ends. In germline, CDR1 is LNHNV, CDR2 YYDKDF (reference sequence). The CDR3 length is 15 residues. The CDR3 coding sequence is TGTGCCACCAGCAGAGAACCACAGGCGGTCACTGAAGCTTTCTTT. Its protein is CATSREPQAVTEAFF. Looking up the rest from reference TRBV15 and TRBJ1-1 gives the full variable domain: DAMVIQNPRYQVTQFGKPVTLSCSQTLNHNVMYWYQQKSSQAPKLLFHYYDKDFNNEADTPDNFQSRRPNTSFCFLDIRSPGLGDTAMYLCATSREPQAVTEAFFGQGTRLTVV.

The chain carries TRBV12-5 and TRBJ2-3; D is ambiguous. CDR1 is LGHNT and CDR2 is FRNRAP in the germline V gene. Trimming shortened V by 6 bases and J by 2 bases, and 9 bases separated the two germline ends. This CDR3 spans 13 amino acids. DNA for the CDR3: TGTGCTAGTGGAGAGTTCTCCACAGATACGCAGTATTTT. Its translation: CASGEFSTDTQYF. Drawing the rest from reference TRBV12-5 and TRBJ2-3, the complete variable domain is DARVTQTPRHKVTEMGQEVTMRCQPILGHNTVFWYRQTMMQGLELLAYFRNRAPLDDSGMPKDRFSAEMPDATLATLKIQPSEPRDSAVYFCASGEFSTDTQYFGPGTRLTVL.

This sequence joins TRBV29-1 and TRBJ2-1; perhaps TRBD2 as D (6 bases). The CDR3 extends over 13 amino acids. V lost 0 bases, J lost 15 bases, and 18 bases lay in between. CDR1 is SQVTM, CDR2 ANQGSEA, per germline. This CDR3 reads CSVEDLLADGGFF. CDR3 nucleotide sequence: TGCAGCGTTGAAGATCTTTTGGCCGACGGGGGGTTCTTC.